Listed below are T cell receptor beta chains from one sample, sequenced in a study of radiotherapy plus CTLA-4 blockade in lung cancer. Method: immunoSEQ multiplex PCR; TCRdb's copy keeps in-frame clones and lacks some. This table holds 70,000 to 100,000 clones, around 87% found once. Specimen: peripheral blood, collected from a patient treated with radiotherapy plus ipilimumab. The source of these receptors is a human donor with non-small cell lung cancer who had a partial response to radiotherapy plus ipilimumab. The conserved cysteine and the conserved F or W are not part of the CDR3 here. D genes are given only for firm matches.

CDR3 length,V gene,D gene,J gene,CDR3 protein
13,TRBV7-8,NA,TRBJ2-2,ASSLQAGNTGELF
11,TRBV5-1,NA,TRBJ2-5,ASSFRRGETQY
8,TRBV20-1,TRBD1,TRBJ1-1,SAGQGAAF
11,TRBV5-5,NA,TRBJ1-4,ASSVGGGEKLF
12,TRBV6-5,TRBD1,TRBJ2-7,ASSYDRGVYEQY
14,TRBV25-1,TRBD2,TRBJ2-3,ASSEGTSGDTDTQY
14,TRBV7-9,TRBD2,TRBJ2-1,ASSPSAGGSYNEQF
10,TRBV13,NA,TRBJ2-1,ASSRISNEQF
12,TRBV6-6,NA,TRBJ1-2,ASSYLAGVYGYT
11,TRBV11-2,NA,TRBJ2-5,ASSPPSQETQY
13,TRBV6-6,TRBD2,TRBJ2-2,ASSRSGRYTGELF